By its share, the clone carrying this TCR beta chain is medium-sized. Original data processing: How many nucleated cells were present was estimated from reference gene primer amplification. The assay was immunoSEQ multiplex PCR, and TCRdb's table has in-frame clones only and misses some. The V and J calls and clone size come from that table; D and trimming were worked out from the DNA. The data show 150,000 to 200,000 clones, 75% to 85% seen once. This sample was included in a study of blood T cell repertoires in COVID-19. Study information: Italy, Spain and the United States were the sources of the convalescent and acute COVID-19 samples. The cDNA or gDNA used as material had been derived from T cells, B-cell-depleted T cells, or PBMCs.

The CDR3 is 19 residues long. Germline V gene lookup returns CDR1 MNHNS and CDR2 SASEGT. The J segment lost 2 bases and the V segment lost 2 bases, leaving 14 bases of the junction unmatched. Sample: peripheral blood. The rearrangement joins TRBV6-1 to TRBJ1-2; 10 nucleotides agree with TRBD1. This TCR derives from a man aged 55 to 70 with acute or convalescent COVID-19. The CDR3 coding sequence is TGTGCCAGCAGTGAACGTATGCCGGGACAGGGGAGTGGCAACTATGGCTACACCTTC. Its protein is CASSERMPGQGSGNYGYTF.